The rows below give T cell receptor beta chains drawn from one sample of a study of response to subunit inactivated influenza vaccine. One entry per CDR3 protein, called by TCRdb with MiXCR from the RT-PCR reads. The sample holds about 650,000 distinct CDR3 sequences, approximately 15% seen once. The specimen comprised PBMCs from blood, sampled 11 to 12 days after vaccination. Receptors originate from a man aged 45-60 years who received an inactivated influenza vaccine. Each CDR3 is given with its conserved first and last residue. The D gene is left open where the match is weak. Only part of the rows carry a size: once, few, many, or a class if the clone is expanded.

CDR3	DNA	V	J	D	size
CASSIRARSYEQYF	TGTGCCAGCAGCATCCGGGCCAGGTCCTACGAGCAGTACTTC	TRBV3-1	TRBJ2-7	.	.
CSARGAIGETQYF	TGCAGTGCTAGAGGGGCGATCGGGGAGACCCAGTACTTC	TRBV20-1	TRBJ2-5	.	.
CASSLKRGWGSTDTQYF	TGTGCCAGCAGCTTAAAAAGGGGCTGGGGTAGCACAGATACGCAGTATTTT	TRBV7-2	TRBJ2-3	.	many
CSARAPGPYEQYF	TGCAGTGCTAGAGCGCCAGGGCCCTACGAGCAGTACTTC	TRBV20-1	TRBJ2-7	.	.
CASDAGWDEQYF	TGTGCCAGCGATGCAGGGTGGGACGAGCAGTACTTC	TRBV7-9	TRBJ2-7	.	.
CASSLVGPNEQFF	TGCGCCAGCAGCTTGGTCGGCCCTAATGAGCAGTTCTTC	TRBV5-1	TRBJ2-1	.	many
CASSRQELRGARDTQYF	TGTGCCAGCAGCCGCCAAGAGCTACGGGGGGCTCGGGATACGCAGTATTTT	TRBV4-2	TRBJ2-3	.	few
CASSRFRDTQYF	TGTGCCAGCAGCCGCTTCCGAGATACGCAGTATTTT	TRBV5-6	TRBJ2-3	.	few
CASSLVRGPSYEQYF	TGTGCCAGCAGCTTAGTCAGGGGACCCTCCTACGAGCAGTACTTC	TRBV11-2	TRBJ2-7	.	few
CSVAGLAGGGTDTQYF	TGCAGCGTCGCGGGACTAGCGGGGGGCGGCACAGATACGCAGTATTTT	TRBV29-1	TRBJ2-3	TRBD2	.
CSVRTGFNTEAFF	TGCAGCGTTCGGACGGGGTTCAACACTGAAGCTTTCTTT	TRBV29-1	TRBJ1-1	.	.
CSVEDGGSPYNEQFF	TGCAGCGTTGAAGATGGAGGGAGTCCCTACAATGAGCAGTTCTTC	TRBV29-1	TRBJ2-1	.	few
CSAETGASTEAFF	TGCAGCGCCGAAACAGGGGCTAGCACTGAAGCTTTCTTT	TRBV29-1	TRBJ1-1	TRBD1	.
CASTKDYSPLHF	TGTGCCAGCACCAAGGACTATTCACCCCTCCACTTT	TRBV6-5	TRBJ1-6	.	many
CASSWGTGARETQYF	TGCGCCAGCAGCTGGGGGACAGGGGCTCGAGAGACCCAGTACTTC	TRBV5-1	TRBJ2-5	TRBD1	.
CASNSRQGFNTGELFF	TGTGCCAGCAACTCTAGACAGGGTTTTAACACCGGGGAGCTGTTTTTT	TRBV12-3/TRBV12-4	TRBJ2-2	TRBD1	.
CASRNPGLADSTDTQYF	TGTGCCAGCAGAAACCCGGGACTAGCGGACAGCACAGATACGCAGTATTTT	TRBV6-1	TRBJ2-3	TRBD2	.
CASSSDRVGYTF	TGTGCCAGCAGTTCCGACAGGGTCGGCTACACCTTC	TRBV27	TRBJ1-2	TRBD1	few
CASSYWSGLAKNIQYF	TGTGCCAGCAGTTACTGGTCAGGCCTAGCCAAAAACATTCAGTACTTC	TRBV6-5	TRBJ2-4	.	many
CASSLADRKETQYF	TGTGCCAGCAGTTTAGCTGACAGGAAAGAGACCCAGTACTTC	TRBV12-3/TRBV12-4	TRBJ2-5	.	few
CASSNPRAGGWIREQYF	TGTGCCAGTAGTAACCCTCGGGCAGGGGGCTGGATTCGCGAGCAGTACTTC	TRBV19	TRBJ2-7	TRBD1	.
CASSYMSKGGNQPQHF	TGTGCCAGCAGTTACATGTCCAAAGGGGGCAATCAGCCCCAGCATTTT	TRBV6-2/TRBV6-3	TRBJ1-5	.	few
CSARDLPGKDYEQYF	TGCAGTGCTAGAGACCTCCCGGGCAAAGACTACGAGCAGTACTTC	TRBV20-1	TRBJ2-7	.	few
CSAKVGQGFNYGYTF	TGCAGTGCTAAAGTAGGACAGGGCTTTAACTATGGCTACACCTTC	TRBV20-1	TRBJ1-2	TRBD1	few
CSVGHRLGDGYTF	TGCAGTGTCGGACATCGCCTCGGGGATGGCTACACCTTC	TRBV20-1	TRBJ1-2	.	few
CAPRTSGFYEQYF	TGCGCCCCAAGGACTAGCGGCTTCTACGAGCAGTACTTC	TRBV5-1	TRBJ2-7	TRBD2	.
CASSLGQAETQYF	TGCGCCAGCAGCTTGGGGCAGGCAGAGACCCAGTACTTC	TRBV5-1	TRBJ2-5	.	.
CASRFDTDQETQYF	TGCGCCAGCAGATTCGACACAGACCAAGAGACCCAGTACTTC	TRBV5-1	TRBJ2-5	.	.
CASSQDGGQGPQETQYF	TGCGCCAGCAGCCAAGATGGGGGACAGGGTCCTCAAGAGACCCAGTACTTC	TRBV4-1	TRBJ2-5	TRBD1	few
CASSQEGRGSPLHF	TGCGCCAGCAGCCAGGAGGGTCGTGGATCACCCCTCCACTTT	TRBV4-1	TRBJ1-6	.	few
CASARPTHLKQYF	TGTGCCAGCGCTCGCCCCACTCATCTAAAGCAGTACTTC	TRBV28	TRBJ2-7	.	.
CSARAGLAGASYEQYF	TGCAGTGCTAGAGCGGGACTAGCGGGAGCGTCCTACGAGCAGTACTTC	TRBV20-1	TRBJ2-7	TRBD2	.
CASRLPRGGYTF	TGTGCAAGTCGCTTACCTCGAGGTGGCTACACCTTC	TRBV12-2	TRBJ1-2	.	few
CASSESGTVAYEQYF	TGCGCCAGCAGTGAATCCGGGACAGTAGCCTACGAGCAGTACTTC	TRBV10-1	TRBJ2-7	TRBD1	few
CAWDRGTGEQFF	TGTGCCTGGGACAGGGGTACAGGTGAGCAGTTCTTC	TRBV30	TRBJ2-1	TRBD1	few
CASSLRQGKTDTQYF	TGTGCCAGCAGCCTCCGACAGGGGAAGACAGATACGCAGTATTTT	TRBV13	TRBJ2-3	TRBD1	.
CAISDRPFYEQYF	TGTGCCATCAGCGACAGGCCGTTCTACGAGCAGTACTTC	TRBV10-3	TRBJ2-7	.	.
CASSVRGGNEQFF	TGTGCCAGCAGTGTGCGGGGGGGCAATGAGCAGTTCTTC	TRBV25-1	TRBJ2-1	TRBD2	.
CSVSAVSTDTQYF	TGCAGCGTGTCAGCAGTTAGCACAGATACGCAGTATTTT	TRBV29-1	TRBJ2-3	.	many
CSAGLAGMRYTGELFF	TGCAGTGCGGGACTAGCGGGGATGCGATACACCGGGGAGCTGTTTTTT	TRBV20-1	TRBJ2-2	TRBD2	.
CSALTPFEQYF	TGCAGTGCTTTAACGCCGTTCGAGCAGTACTTC	TRBV20-1	TRBJ2-7	.	.
CASKGYLYGYTF	TGTGCCAGTAAAGGCTACCTCTATGGCTACACCTTC	TRBV19	TRBJ1-2	.	few
CASSLTTAMNTEAFF	TGTGCCAGCAGCTTGACGACAGCGATGAACACTGAAGCTTTCTTT	TRBV7-6	TRBJ1-1	.	.
CASSFTSTYEQYF	TGTGCCAGCAGTTTTACCTCCACCTACGAGCAGTACTTC	TRBV27	TRBJ2-7	.	.
CASSVTGVQGNTIYF	TGTGCCAGCAGTGTAACTGGGGTGCAAGGAAACACCATATATTTT	TRBV28	TRBJ1-3	.	.
CSFRGTSGRNEQFF	TGCAGCTTCCGAGGGACTAGCGGGAGGAATGAGCAGTTCTTC	TRBV29-1	TRBJ2-1	TRBD2	many